Listed here is a single T cell receptor beta chain. This clone's antigen is unknown. There are no base qualities to consult, and no much larger clone falls within one base. Sequencing instrument: Illumina HiSeq 2500. TCR beta libraries were prepared by quantitative 5'-RACE with molecular barcodes. For the original study's pipeline: Disease-linked TCR variants were identified with a new computational method built on a probabilistic model of VDJ rearrangement. TCRdb's own reprocessing of the public reads used fastp at Q25 and MiXCR and kept productive beta chains. Each record represents a unique CDR3 protein, reported with the most common genes and DNA among its rows. TCRdb, rather than the study authors, made the V and J calls. The sample data list fewer than 150,000 distinct CDR3 sequences, and around 7.9% of these were observed just once. Of the sample, around 12% is held by the ten largest clones.

This sample is drawn from a study of CD8 T cells in ankylosing spondylitis (dated by TCRdb to about 2017). Describing the broader study: T cell receptor beta repertoires were profiled in healthy donors and ankylosing spondylitis patients so that disease-linked TCR variants could be found. The whole study cohort included 85 to 120 healthy donors and 25 ankylosing spondylitis patients. Peripheral blood samples were taken, and synovial fluid was additionally collected from ankylosing spondylitis patients.

The germline V gene (reference sequence) yields LGHDT for CDR1 and YNNKEL for CDR2. At the junction V is shortened by 1 base and J by 5 bases, with 9 bases in between. The CDR3 starts with the cysteine, ends with the phenylalanine, and has 14 residues. The only DNA kept is the CDR3, 42 bases in frame from the first base. Overall results and qualifications from the work: A TCR beta motif of 7 or 8 highly homologous amino acid variants appeared characteristic of blood from ankylosing spondylitis patients. According to the report, matched synovial fluid samples from ankylosing spondylitis patients were significantly enriched for the disease-linked clones. In peripheral blood, the disease-linked clones were found at relatively low frequencies and had a CD8+ phenotype. Some TCR beta motif variants had previously been reported in synovial fluid and blood of reactive arthritis patients, which suggested common disease-initiation mechanisms.

The sequencing input was blood, either unsorted or a sorted T cell fraction (not recorded which). This chain is built from TRBV3-1 and TRBJ1-5; the D gene identity is not certain. This TCR derives from a female donor with ankylosing spondylitis or in good health (not recorded which). The CDR3 amino acid sequence is: CASSQANSDQPQHF. The DNA sequence reads TGTGCCAGCAGCCAAGCAAACAGCGATCAGCCCCAGCATTTT.